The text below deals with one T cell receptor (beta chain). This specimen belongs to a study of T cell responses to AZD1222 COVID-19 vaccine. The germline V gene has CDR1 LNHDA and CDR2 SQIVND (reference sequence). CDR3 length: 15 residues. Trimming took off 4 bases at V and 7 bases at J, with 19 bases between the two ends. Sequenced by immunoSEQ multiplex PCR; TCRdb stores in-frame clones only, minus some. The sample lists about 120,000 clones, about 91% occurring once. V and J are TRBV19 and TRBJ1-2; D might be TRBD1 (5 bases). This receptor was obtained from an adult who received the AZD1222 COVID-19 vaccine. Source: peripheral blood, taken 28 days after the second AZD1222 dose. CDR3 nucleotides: TGTGCCAGTAGTAGGGTTTCGGTGCAGGGCTTTGGCTACACCTTC. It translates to CASSRVSVQGFGYTF.